The clone carrying this T cell receptor beta chain came up many times. Its matching antigen is unknown. Amplification targeted TCR beta CDR3 regions from RNA transcripts. TCR CDR3 regions were first amplified by RT-PCR with HTBI primers. In TCRdb, the multiplex PCR reads were re-called with MiXCR into one record per CDR3 protein. The sample records 300,000 to 350,000 distinct CDR3 sequences, roughly 17% being singletons. The CDR3 has 15 amino acids. V was clipped by 5 bases and J by 4 bases; unmatched bases: 10. Germline-derived CDR1 and CDR2 are SGHAT and FQNNGV. The data belong to a study of T cells in Graves' hyperthyroidism and ophthalmopathy. Study-wide findings and caveats: Before onset, ophthalmopathy was predicted by the model a median approximately 6.7 months earlier.

What was sequenced was blood. This TCR derives from a man in his thirties or forties with Graves' hyperthyroidism. This rearrangement joins TRBV11-2 to TRBJ2-5; 7 bases are shared with TRBD1. DNA of the CDR3: TGTGCCAGCAGCCCCGTCCCGACAGGGCGAGAGACCCAGTACTTC. As protein: CASSPVPTGRETQYF.